Below, one TCR beta chain is given with its context. Its target is not known. MiXCR, run by TCRdb on the 5' RACE reads, gives a single entry per CDR3 protein. The sample has 450,000 or so distinct CDR3 sequences; around 19% are singletons. These data belong to a study of T-cell memory formation after mild COVID-19. Study-wide points: Prior to infection, memory already included some responding clones, suggesting cross-reactive memory joined.

Sequencing input: PBMCs or a T cell subset sorted from them (not recorded which). This receptor was identified in an adult woman who had mild COVID-19 (a few samples of this study predate the infection). Cell type and time point are not known.

CDR3 nucleotides: TGTGCCAGCAGCTTTGGACGGGGCCGGGGAACCGGGGAGCTGTTTTTT. Translating gives CASSFGRGRGTGELFF. The V call is TRBV11-3, the J call TRBJ2-2; the D call may be TRBD1 or TRBD2 (5 bases each). The CDR3 sequence is 16 residues long. Germline CDR1 is SGHNT and CDR2 is YENEEA. Trimming cost V 3 bases and J 5 bases, with 16 bases left between them.